The present entry profiles one TCR beta chain with its context. The antigen remains undetermined. V was trimmed by 1 base and J by 4 bases, leaving 7 bases between them. CDR1 is SQVTM, CDR2 ANQGSEA, per germline. The CDR3 sequence is 13 residues long. This entry belongs to a study of early T cells in non-severe SARS-CoV-2 infection. Overall study: Bulk RNA from unsorted whole blood was sequenced; chains were unpaired.

Study-level points and caveats: Lookups in VDJdb leaned toward anti-spike CD8 responses and missed private and CD4 specificities.

Individual cDNA molecules each received unique molecular identifiers attached to them. TCRdb processed the 5' RACE reads anew with MiXCR; each CDR3 protein has one entry. The sample contains 85,000 to 100,000 distinct CDR3 sequences, about 15% of which appear only once. The V call is TRBV29-1, the J call TRBJ2-2; no firm D call. The source of this sequence is an adult who was a healthcare worker with PCR-confirmed SARS-CoV-2 infection or an uninfected control (not recorded which). Sequencing input: whole blood. The CDR3, as DNA: TGCAGCGTTGAAGGGATGGGCACCGGGGAGCTGTTTTTT. It yields the protein CSVEGMGTGELFF.